This T cell receptor beta chain is from a study of cytomegalovirus exposure and HLA in healthy donors. Whole-study results and caveats: Clonal expansion was found to be greater in HLA-associated TCR beta chains than in equally common others in a later analysis. Within an earlier analysis, most TCR beta V segments proved productive either about 87% or about 30% of the time.

Comment on this clone: What it binds is not known.

This PCR relied on a set of 60 Vbeta primers and 13 Jbeta primers. Authors' methods: Some 9.9 million shared chains were among approximately 87 million unique TCR beta chains counted in a later analysis. Assay used: immunoSEQ multiplex PCR; TCRdb lists only in-frame clones, some missing. That table supplies the V and J calls and clone size; D and trimming were determined from the DNA. The sample carries 140,000 to 150,000 clones, approximately 80% recorded once. V shed 3 bases, J shed 2 bases, and the junction held 3 bases outside the gene matches. The V gene's germline CDR1 is MGHRA and CDR2 YSYEKL. This CDR3 contains 14 residues.

The sequenced material came from PBMCs. The J gene is TRBJ1-2, the V gene TRBV4-1; 7 positions agree with TRBD1. The clonotype originates from a female donor in good health and CMV-seronegative. The CDR3 DNA follows: TGCGCCAGCAGCCACACGACAGGGAACTATGGCTACACCTTC. Protein product: CASSHTTGNYGYTF.